This T cell receptor beta chain was sequenced during a study of cytomegalovirus exposure and HLA in healthy donors. Study-level background: Earlier results showed approximately 110 million unique TCR beta sequences derived from roughly 190 million T cells.

In the PCR, 60 Vbeta and 13 Jbeta primers were used. Sequencing was performed with immunoSEQ multiplex PCR; in TCRdb, only in-frame clones are kept and a portion is missing. The sample lists roughly 120,000 clones; around 80% were seen once. After removal of 5 bases from V and 0 bases from J, the junction contained 2 bases not matched to a gene. This CDR3 is 15 amino acids long. CDR1 and CDR2 (germline): SGHTA, FQGTGA. The table lists this clone with a few counts. Antigen: not known. Points from the study as a whole: The investigators catalogued 160 or so TCR beta chains as cytomegalovirus-associated.

V usage is TRBV7-3 and J usage is TRBJ2-2, with TRBD1 matching 8 bases. Sequencing was carried out using PBMCs. The sequence derives from a man aged 30-40 years in good health and CMV-seropositive. The CDR3 loop is CASSPGGANTGELFF. CDR3 in DNA: TGTGCCAGCAGCCCAGGGGGCGCGAACACCGGGGAGCTGTTTTTT.